This TCR beta chain was sequenced for a study of breast tumors, draining lymph nodes, adjacent tissues. Overall study results and limits: Compared with basal-like, luminal-like tumors shared significantly more repertoire with nontumor tissue. Tumor repertoires ranked between lymph nodes and nontumor tissue in diversity, with V and J gene preferences.

Trimming removed 5 bases from V and 6 bases from J, with 10 bases in between. This CDR3 region has 13 residues. CDR1 is SGHVS and CDR2 is FNYEAQ in the germline V gene. TCRdb reprocessed the multiplex PCR reads with MiXCR, giving one entry per CDR3 protein. The table shows 200,000 to 300,000 distinct CDR3 sequences, with about 30% occurring only once. Comments on this clonotype: No antigen is known for it.

The lymph nodes were axillary draining lymph nodes from breast cancer patients. This sequence was found in a female donor with breast cancer. Some clones in this sample may be carry-over from other donors' samples. Source material: axillary lymph node tissue. This rearrangement joins TRBV7-6 to TRBJ2-2; D possibly matches TRBD1 or TRBD2 (5 bases each). The CDR3 sequence is CASSVRGPGELFF. CDR3 sequence (DNA): TGTGCCAGCAGCGTACGGGGCCCCGGGGAGCTGTTTTTT. Full variable domain (rest looked up from reference TRBV7-6 and TRBJ2-2): GAGVSQSPRYKVTKRGQDVALRCDPISGHVSLYWYRQALGQGPEFLTYFNYEAQQDKSGLPNDRFSAERPEGSISTLTIQRTEQRDSAMYRCASSVRGPGELFFGEGSRLTVL.